Shown below are 23 T cell receptor beta chains from a single sample sequenced in a study of graft-versus-host responses after intestinal transplantation. Clones were read by immunoSEQ multiplex PCR, and TCRdb kept only the in-frame ones, dropping some. The table lists about 130,000 clones, 80% to 95% of them singletons. These receptors are not linked to any known antigen. This sample comprised unstimulated CD4+ T cells sorted from spleen or lymph node cells, obtained before intestinal transplant. All receptors derive from a human donor who received an intestinal transplant.

J is TRBJ1-2 and V is TRBV5-1; a weak D match, TRBD1 (5 bases). There are 16 residues in the CDR3. Germline CDR1 is SGHRS and CDR2 is YFSETQ. Trimming removed 1 base from V and 3 bases from J, with 16 bases in between. The CDR3 loop reads CASSLLSIGRDYGYTF. The CDR3 nucleotides read TGCGCCAGCAGCTTGCTCTCGATTGGCAGGGACTATGGCTACACCTTC. Drawing the rest from reference TRBV5-1 and TRBJ1-2, the complete variable domain is KAGVTQTPRYLIKTRGQQVTLSCSPISGHRSVSWYQQTPGQGLQFLFEYFSETQRNKGNFPGRFSGRQFSNSRSEMNVSTLELGDSALYLCASSLLSIGRDYGYTFGSGTRLTVV.

This clone was observed once. The V and J genes are TRBV5-1 and TRBJ2-7; 12 positions match TRBD2. CDR3 length equals 15 residues. CDR1 is SGHRS, CDR2 YFSETQ, per germline. Losses at the gene ends were 4 bases for V and 3 bases for J; bases not matched to a gene: 5. The CDR3 region is CASSPGLAGHYEQYF. DNA for the CDR3: TGCGCCAGCAGCCCCGGACTAGCGGGACACTACGAGCAGTACTTC. The complete variable domain, with remaining parts taken from reference TRBV5-1 and TRBJ2-7, reads KAGVTQTPRYLIKTRGQQVTLSCSPISGHRSVSWYQQTPGQGLQFLFEYFSETQRNKGNFPGRFSGRQFSNSRSEMNVSTLELGDSALYLCASSPGLAGHYEQYFGPGTRLTVT.

The gene calls are TRBV19 and TRBJ2-7; 12 nucleotides align to TRBD2. The CDR3 has 16 amino acids. CDR1 and CDR2 (germline): LNHDA, SQIVND (reference sequence). Trimming at V came to 3 bases and at J to 3 bases, leaving 6 bases not matched to a gene. CDR3 loop: CASSMVLAGGYYEQYF. The CDR3 DNA follows: TGTGCCAGTAGTATGGTACTAGCGGGAGGATACTACGAGCAGTACTTC.

The chain links TRBV5-1 to TRBJ2-7; 8 bases are shared with TRBD1. CDR3 length: 13 amino acids. CDR1 and CDR2 (germline): SGHRS, YFSETQ. The V and J ends lost 6 bases and 6 bases, in that order; junction bases with no gene match: 8. CDR3 loop: CASTDRGKAEQYF. The CDR3 coding sequence is TGCGCCAGCACCGACAGGGGAAAGGCCGAGCAGTACTTC.

The J gene is TRBJ1-5, the V gene TRBV7-2; D may be TRBD1 (5 bases). CDR3 length equals 15 residues. Germline assignment: CDR1 SGHTA and CDR2 FQGNSA. Deletions cut 0 bases from V and 6 bases from J, with 12 bases between. This CDR3 is CASSLAVSGSQPQHF. The CDR3 DNA reads as TGTGCCAGCAGCTTAGCGGTGTCAGGGAGTCAGCCCCAGCATTTT.

This CDR3 is CASSLAEGLSYGYTF. Written as DNA, the CDR3 is TGTGCCAGCAGCTTAGCGGAGGGTTTAAGCTATGGCTACACCTTC. The chain couples TRBV7-9 to TRBJ1-2; unclear D gene. The CDR3 sequence is 15 residues long. The V gene's germline CDR1 is SEHNR and CDR2 FQNEAQ (reference sequence). V was trimmed by 0 bases and J by 4 bases, leaving 12 bases between them.

This chain uses TRBV19 with TRBJ2-1; 7 bases are a match to TRBD1. The V and J ends lost 6 bases and 4 bases, in that order; junction bases with no gene match: 9. The germline gives CDR1 LNHDA, CDR2 SQIVND (reference sequence). This CDR3 comprises 15 residues. CDR3 in DNA: TGTGCCAGTAGATCTCCGGGACAGACGTACAATGAGCAGTTCTTC. Its protein product is CASRSPGQTYNEQFF.

The rearrangement links TRBV6-6 to TRBJ2-7; the D gene is possibly TRBD2 (6 bases). The germline V and J ends were trimmed by 6 bases and 2 bases, with 17 bases remaining between them. Germline V gene lookup returns CDR1 MNHNY and CDR2 SVGAGI (reference sequence). The CDR3 spans 15 residues. The CDR3: CASSSTGSTTYEQYF. CDR3 DNA: TGTGCCAGCAGCTCGACCGGGAGTACCACCTACGAGCAGTACTTC.

The gene calls are TRBV15 and TRBJ1-1; D is ambiguous. Trimming removed 5 bases at V and 0 bases at J, with 7 bases between. Germline V gene sequence: CDR1 LNHNV, CDR2 YYDKDF (reference sequence). This CDR3 region has 13 residues. CDR3 region: CATSQELNTEAFF. The CDR3 DNA follows: TGTGCCACCAGCCAAGAACTGAACACTGAAGCTTTCTTT.

The CDR3 DNA follows: TGTGCCAGCAGACCGCAGGTTAATGAAAAACTGTTTTTT. Its translation is CASRPQVNEKLFF. This chain uses TRBV27 with TRBJ1-4; D is unresolved. Deletions cut 6 bases from V and 4 bases from J, with 9 bases between. Germline CDR1 reads MNHEY; CDR2 reads SMNVEV (reference sequence). There are 13 residues in the CDR3.

J is TRBJ1-1 and V is TRBV6-1; perhaps TRBD1 as D (6 bases). Trimming shortened V by 8 bases and J by 2 bases, and 12 bases separated the two germline ends. This CDR3 is built from 13 residues. Germline CDR1 and CDR2: MNHNS and SASEGT. The CDR3 region is CASHVDRNTEAFF. CDR3 coding DNA: TGTGCCAGCCACGTGGACAGAAACACTGAAGCTTTCTTT.

The chain uses TRBV6-1 and TRBJ2-1; TRBD2 matches at 9 bases. The V gene end was trimmed by 7 bases and the J gene end by 2 bases; junction bases not matched to a gene: 3. The CDR3 has 14 amino acids. Germline CDR1 and CDR2: MNHNS and SASEGT. CDR3 sequence: CASNPSGTYNEQFF. CDR3 DNA: TGTGCCAGCAATCCTAGCGGGACCTACAATGAGCAGTTCTTC.

The chain employs TRBV7-9 and TRBJ2-3, with D unclear. CDR1 SEHNR and CDR2 FQNEAQ come from the germline V gene (reference sequence). The CDR3 spans 15 residues. V was shortened by 5 bases and J by 1 base, with 13 bases between the two germline ends. CDR3 nucleotide sequence: TGTGCCAGCAGCCCCTATTTGTGGGGCACAGATACGCAGTATTTT. This codes for CASSPYLWGTDTQYF.

This rearrangement joins TRBV4-1 to TRBJ1-4; D unresolved. Trimming pared 2 bases from V and 4 bases from J, leaving 11 bases between. The CDR3 sequence is 15 residues long. CDR1 and CDR2 (germline): MGHRA, YSYEKL. The CDR3 spells CASSQLEGYNEKLFF. The CDR3 coding sequence is TGCGCCAGCAGCCAACTAGAGGGCTATAATGAAAAACTGTTTTTT.

This clone occurred a few times. V gene TRBV5-1 combines with J gene TRBJ2-3, with D perhaps matching TRBD2 (5 bases). Germline V gene sequence: CDR1 SGHRS, CDR2 YFSETQ. The CDR3 covers 12 residues. The V gene lost 4 bases and the J gene lost 8 bases, with 11 bases spanning the gap. CDR3 residues: CASSARGSTQYF. The CDR3 bases are TGCGCCAGCAGCGCCCGAGGGAGTACGCAGTATTTT.

This chain connects TRBV6-5 to TRBJ2-5; possibly TRBD1 or TRBD2 for D (5 bases each). The V end was cut by 6 bases, the J end by 5 bases, with 19 bases between. This CDR3 has 15 amino acids. Germline CDR1 and CDR2: MNHEY and SVGAGI. The CDR3 DNA is TGTGCCAGCAGCTTGGGGGTGGGGATAATTGAGACCCAGTACTTC. Translation: CASSLGVGIIETQYF.

The rearrangement uses TRBV7-8 and TRBJ1-5; no reliable D call. The germline V and J ends were trimmed by 0 bases and 5 bases, with 26 bases remaining between them. Germline V lookup: CDR1 SGHVS, CDR2 FQNEAQ. The CDR3 covers 20 residues. The CDR3 reads CASSLALQGGHNRADQPQHF. DNA for the CDR3: TGTGCCAGCAGCTTAGCCCTCCAAGGAGGGCATAATAGAGCGGATCAGCCCCAGCATTTT.

The gene calls are TRBV6-1 and TRBJ1-2, with unresolved D. Germline assignment: CDR1 MNHNS and CDR2 SASEGT. Trimming took 3 bases from V and 4 from J, leaving 9 bases between them. This CDR3 has 13 amino acids. The CDR3 region has the DNA TGTGCCAGCAGTGAGTCAGGCGCCTATGGCTACACCTTC. Amino acid sequence: CASSESGAYGYTF.

The rearrangement uses TRBV6-6 and TRBJ2-3; D is ambiguous. Looked up from germline, CDR1 is MNHNY and CDR2 is SVGAGI (reference sequence). V was cut by 2 bases and J by 4 bases, with 13 bases left in between. The CDR3 sequence is 15 residues long. The chain's CDR3 is CASSYLLGGSDTQYF. The CDR3 DNA sequence: TGTGCCAGCAGTTACCTACTGGGCGGTTCAGATACGCAGTATTTT.

The chain couples TRBV7-9 to TRBJ1-5; D not certain. In germline, CDR1 is SEHNR, CDR2 FQNEAQ (reference sequence). This CDR3 region has 14 residues. V lost 0 bases and J lost 5, with 8 bases in between. The CDR3 sequence is CASSLAGSDQPQHF. CDR3 DNA: TGTGCCAGCAGCTTAGCAGGGTCCGATCAGCCCCAGCATTTT.

This clone has a single count. The chain employs TRBV2 and TRBJ2-7, with a tentative D call TRBD2 (5 bases). The CDR3 sequence is 14 residues long. The V and J ends lost 4 bases and 0 bases respectively, with 10 bases between them. CDR1 is SNHLY, CDR2 FYNNEI, per germline. CDR3 bases: TGTGCCAGCAGTGGGCTAGCCAGCTCCTACGAGCAGTACTTC. Its protein product is CASSGLASSYEQYF. Based on the CDR3 plus reference TRBV2 and TRBJ2-7, the full variable domain is EPEVTQTPSHQVTQMGQEVILRCVPISNHLYFYWYRQILGQKVEFLVSFYNNEISEKSEIFDDQFSVERPDGSNFTLKIRSTKLEDSAMYFCASSGLASSYEQYFGPGTRLTVT.

This chain joins TRBV19 and TRBJ2-5; D is uncertain. The DNA end is a closer match to TRBJ2-7, so the J assignment may be wrong. The length of the CDR3 is 14 residues. CDR1 is LNHDA and CDR2 is SQIVND in the germline V gene (reference sequence). CDR3 loop: CASSPSYDRSEQYF. Written as DNA, the CDR3 is TGTGCCAGTAGTCCCAGCTACGATCGTAGCGAGCAGTACTTC.

The V call is TRBV18, the J call TRBJ1-1, with D unresolved. V lost 4 bases and J 2 bases, leaving 14 bases between the germline ends. Germline loops: CDR1 KGHSH, CDR2 LQKENI. The CDR3 is made up of 15 amino acids. DNA of the CDR3: TGTGCCAGCTCACTCTCAGGACGGCTTAACACTGAAGCTTTCTTT. This encodes CASSLSGRLNTEAFF.